What follows are 27 T cell receptor beta chains derived from one specimen sequenced in a study of blood T cell repertoires in COVID-19 (dated by TCRdb to about 2020). Library preparation employed the immunoSEQ multiplex PCR assay. Held by TCRdb, this immuneACCESS table contains in-frame sequences only and omits some clones. Under half of the omission traces to an unresolved V gene where checked; the cause of the rest is unknown. Across this sample there are fewer than 300,000 clones, with 85% seen only once. The ten largest make up more than 4.5% of the sample. The specimen sequenced was peripheral blood. These receptors originate from a man aged 45-60 years with active or convalescent COVID-19.

The chain links TRBV29-1 to TRBJ2-7, with D maybe TRBD1 (6 bases). Trimming cost V 7 bases and J 1 base, with 14 bases left between them. The CDR3 totals 13 residues. The germline V gene has CDR1 SQVTM and CDR2 ANQGSEA. The CDR3 spells CSAPRTVSYEQYF. The CDR3 nucleotides are TGCAGCGCGCCGAGGACAGTGTCCTACGAGCAGTACTTC.

The J gene is TRBJ2-3, the V gene TRBV7-3; D may be TRBD1 (5 bases). The V and J ends lost 5 bases and 2 bases respectively, with 20 bases between them. Per germline, CDR1 SGHTA and CDR2 FQGTGA. CDR3 size: 17 residues. The DNA of the CDR3 is TGTGCCAGCAGCCATTTGAAGGGGCGGTCCGCCACAGATACGCAGTATTTT. It is translated as CASSHLKGRSATDTQYF.

A note on this clone: Other DNA sequences from this sample encode an identical CDR3 as well. The chain combines TRBV18 with TRBJ2-4, with D uncertain. CDR1 is KGHSH and CDR2 is LQKENI in the germline V gene. The V and J ends lost 2 bases and 0 bases respectively, with 8 bases between them. The CDR3 is 15 amino acids. The CDR3 nucleotides are TGTGCCAGCTCACCAGGCCTCCTAGCCAAAAACATTCAGTACTTC. Translated: CASSPGLLAKNIQYF.

The chain carries TRBV7-2 and TRBJ2-5; a weak D match, TRBD1 (5 bases). The CDR3 consists of 15 residues. Trimming stripped 3 bases from V and 4 bases from J, with 15 bases between. CDR1 SGHTA and CDR2 FQGNSA come from the germline V gene. CDR3 loop: CASSLPPQGGETQYF. DNA for the CDR3: TGTGCCAGCAGCTTGCCGCCTCAGGGTGGAGAGACCCAGTACTTC.

The chain links TRBV5-1 to TRBJ2-7; TRBD2 matches 13 bases. The germline gives CDR1 SGHRS, CDR2 YFSETQ. The CDR3 totals 13 residues. V dropped 7 bases and J dropped 5; count of bases not matched to a gene: 3. CDR3 in amino acids: CASRTSGSNEQYF. In nucleotides, the CDR3 is TGCGCCAGCCGGACTAGCGGGAGCAACGAGCAGTACTTC.

V usage is TRBV3-1 (or the pseudogene TRBV3-2) and J usage is TRBJ2-7; D remains unclear. Between the trimmed V and J ends, which lost 4 bases and 4 bases, there was a span of 8 bases. This CDR3 spans 12 amino acids. Germline V gene sequence: CDR1 LGHDT, CDR2 YNNKEL (reference sequence). The DNA of the CDR3 is TGTGCCAGCAGCCCAAGTCGGTACGAGCAGTACTTC. Protein: CASSPSRYEQYF.

The V and J genes are TRBV5-5 and TRBJ1-1; D gene uncertain. The length of the CDR3 is 15 residues. V gave up 4 bases and J gave up 0 bases, with 13 bases separating them. CDR1 is SGHKS and CDR2 is YYEKEE in the germline V gene (reference sequence). The CDR3 spells CASSPLWPLNTEAFF. The CDR3 DNA sequence: TGTGCCAGCAGCCCTTTATGGCCTTTGAACACTGAAGCTTTCTTT.

The CDR3 coding sequence is TGTGCCACCAGTGATGCTGGGACAGGGGTGGCCGGGGAGCTGTTTTTT. This codes for CATSDAGTGVAGELFF. This chain links TRBV24-1 with TRBJ2-2; TRBD1 matches 10 bases. Germline values: CDR1 KGHDR, CDR2 SFDVKD. Trimming cost V 3 bases and J 6 bases; bases outside gene matches: 6. This CDR3 has 16 residues.

This clone was counted between two and nine times. The chain uses TRBV7-8 and TRBJ1-4; 7 bases align to TRBD1. CDR3 size: 14 residues. Unmatched junction bases numbered 3, after V lost 5 bases and J lost 3 bases. Germline CDR1 SGHVS, CDR2 FQNEAQ. Written as DNA, the CDR3 is TGTGCCAGCAGCCGGACAGGCGCTAATGAAAAACTGTTTTTT. Its translation is CASSRTGANEKLFF.

The chain links TRBV3-1 (or the pseudogene TRBV3-2) to TRBJ2-7; D might be TRBD2 (6 bases). Germline V lookup: CDR1 LGHDT, CDR2 YNNKEL (reference sequence). The CDR3 has 15 residues. V was cut by 1 base and J by 5 bases, with 15 bases left in between. CDR3 residues: CASSQGLWTGDEQYF. The CDR3 DNA reads TGTGCCAGCAGCCAAGGCCTTTGGACGGGGGACGAGCAGTACTTC.

The chain carries TRBV6-5 and TRBJ1-5; D not certain. Trimming took 7 bases from V and 0 from J, leaving 7 bases between them. Germline V lookup: CDR1 MNHEY, CDR2 SVGAGI. The length of the CDR3 is 13 residues. CDR3: CASTENSNQPQHF. For the CDR3, the DNA is TGTGCCAGCACAGAAAATAGCAATCAGCCCCAGCATTTT.

V usage is TRBV30 and J usage is TRBJ2-3, with 14 bases lining up with TRBD2. V shed 2 bases, J shed 5 bases, and the junction held 6 bases outside the gene matches. Germline V CDR1 and CDR2: GTSNPN, SVGIG (reference sequence). This CDR3 spans 16 amino acids. DNA for the CDR3: TGTGCCTGGAGTCGGGGACTAGCGGGAGCTAGAGATACGCAGTATTTT. It encodes CAWSRGLAGARDTQYF.

The V gene is TRBV7-9, the J gene TRBJ1-1; tentative D call: TRBD1 (6 bases). Per germline, CDR1 SEHNR and CDR2 FQNEAQ (reference sequence). V was trimmed by 7 bases and J by 0 bases, leaving 6 bases between them. This CDR3 is 12 amino acids long. This chain's CDR3 is CASTGVNTEAFF. Written as DNA, the CDR3 is TGTGCCAGCACAGGGGTGAACACTGAAGCTTTCTTT.

This sequence joins TRBV9 and TRBJ2-1, with 8 bases matching TRBD2. Germline CDR1 is SGDLS and CDR2 is YYNGEE. Trimming removed 4 bases from V and 2 bases from J; junction bases left unmatched: 5. The CDR3 has 15 amino acids. Written as DNA, the CDR3 is TGTGCCAGCAGCTCACTAGCGGCAACCTACAATGAGCAGTTCTTC. It specifies CASSSLAATYNEQFF.

The chain recombines TRBV5-4 with TRBJ2-7; TRBD1 aligns across 7 bases. CDR1 SGHNT and CDR2 YYREEE come from the germline V gene (reference sequence). V lost 4 bases and J lost 2; bases outside the gene matches: 6. The CDR3 totals 14 residues. The CDR3 here is CASSPRDSAYEQYF. DNA for the CDR3: TGTGCCAGCAGCCCCCGGGACAGCGCCTACGAGCAGTACTTC.

This rearrangement joins TRBV28 to TRBJ1-6; TRBD1 matches at 9 bases. The CDR3 length is 20 residues. The germline gives CDR1 MDHEN, CDR2 SYDVKM. After removal of 2 bases from V and 1 base from J, the junction contained 12 bases not matched to a gene. CDR3 in DNA: TGTGCCAGCAGTTTACCCACCGCCGGGACAGGGAGGTCCTATAATTCACCCCTCCACTTT. It codes for CASSLPTAGTGRSYNSPLHF.

The chain has TRBV6-4 and TRBJ1-2; 9 bases are shared with TRBD1. From germline, CDR1 is MRHNA and CDR2 SNTAGT. After removal of 4 bases from V and 8 bases from J, the junction contained 26 bases not matched to a gene. The CDR3 is 20 amino acids. The CDR3, as DNA: TGTGCCAGCAGTGTAGCCGGGGCCCGGGACAGGGTTATACTCCAAGGAGGCTACACCTTC. Translating gives CASSVAGARDRVILQGGYTF.

Only one count was recorded for this clone. The CDR3 DNA is TGTGCCAGCAGGCCCTCGGGCACAGATACGCAGTATTTT. Translating it yields CASRPSGTDTQYF. The chain employs TRBV12-3 or TRBV12-4 and TRBJ2-3, with unresolved D. The germline V and J ends were trimmed by 6 bases and 1 base, with 8 bases remaining between them. The CDR3 is 13 residues long.

V usage is TRBV9 and J usage is TRBJ2-3, with D tentatively TRBD2 (5 bases). The CDR3 runs to 17 residues. V was trimmed by 3 bases and J by 2 bases, leaving 19 bases between them. Per the germline V gene, CDR1 is SGDLS and CDR2 is YYNGEE. The CDR3 is CASSDSKERSYTDTQYF. In DNA, the CDR3 is TGTGCCAGCAGCGACAGTAAGGAGCGGAGCTACACAGATACGCAGTATTTT.

V and J are TRBV2 and TRBJ2-7; D is ambiguous. CDR1 is SNHLY and CDR2 is FYNNEI in the germline V gene. V was pared by 3 bases and J by 1 base, with 7 bases between. The CDR3 extends over 13 amino acids. CDR3 DNA: TGTGCCAGCAGTGAGGTCGGTTCCTACGAGCAGTACTTC. This codes for CASSEVGSYEQYF.

This chain uses TRBV2 with TRBJ1-2; no clear D. Trimming removed 3 bases at V and 3 bases at J, with 8 bases between. CDR3 length: 13 amino acids. In germline, CDR1 is SNHLY, CDR2 FYNNEI. The CDR3 region has the DNA TGTGCCAGCAGTGACGAAATAGACTATGGCTACACCTTC. Its protein product is CASSDEIDYGYTF.

Of note for this clone: Other DNA sequences in this sample translate to the same CDR3. The chain has TRBV29-1 and TRBJ2-2; 8 bases fit TRBD2. Losses at the gene ends were 7 bases for V and 0 bases for J; bases not matched to a gene: 4. From germline, CDR1 is SQVTM and CDR2 ANQGSEA. The CDR3 spans 14 residues. The CDR3 DNA follows: TGCAGCGCTGGACTAGCCGCGAACACCGGGGAGCTGTTTTTT. Its translation: CSAGLAANTGELFF.

The chain couples TRBV10-3 to TRBJ1-2; perhaps TRBD1 as D (6 bases). Between the trimmed V and J ends, which lost 0 bases and 7 bases, there was a span of 12 bases. The CDR3 extends over 14 amino acids. The germline V gene encodes CDR1 ENHRY and CDR2 SYGVKD. The CDR3 DNA follows: TGTGCCATCAGTGAGTCTTACAGGGCTAGTGGCTACACCTTC. Amino acids: CAISESYRASGYTF.

This clone was seen a few times. The rearrangement links TRBV6-6 to TRBJ1-5; D may be TRBD1 (5 bases). Trimming took off 0 bases at V and 8 bases at J, with 11 bases between the two ends. Germline loops: CDR1 MNHNY, CDR2 SVGAGI (reference sequence). CDR3 length: 14 amino acids. CDR3 residues: CASSYSDKIEPQHF. In DNA form, the CDR3 reads TGTGCCAGCAGTTACTCGGACAAAATTGAGCCCCAGCATTTT.

This chain links TRBV30 with TRBJ1-6, with a weak D call TRBD1 (5 bases). The V end was cut by 5 bases, the J end by 8 bases, with 19 bases between. Germline values: CDR1 GTSNPN, CDR2 SVGIG (reference sequence). CDR3 length: 15 amino acids. As DNA, the CDR3 is TGTGCCTGGTGGCCTAGGGGAAAGGTTGATTCACCCCTCCACTTT. It translates to CAWWPRGKVDSPLHF.

This clone was found once. The rearrangement uses TRBV29-1 and TRBJ2-7, with D hard to call. V was cut by 2 bases and J by 3 bases, with 5 bases left in between. CDR3 length: 11 residues. Germline CDR1 reads SQVTM; CDR2 reads ANQGSEA. The chain's CDR3 is CSVEQDYEQYF. The CDR3 nucleotides read TGCAGCGTTGAACAGGACTACGAGCAGTACTTC.

A few counts support this clone. The V gene is TRBV7-6, the J gene TRBJ1-2, with 7 bases that match TRBD1. This CDR3 has 16 residues. Germline V gene lookup returns CDR1 SGHVS and CDR2 FNYEAQ. V gave up 5 bases and J gave up 4 bases; unmatched junction bases: 13. CDR3 sequence (DNA): TGTGCCAGCAGCACAGATCCGGGACAGACCCTCTATGGCTACACCTTC. Translating it yields CASSTDPGQTLYGYTF.